This T cell receptor (beta chain) was retrieved from a study of early T cells in non-severe SARS-CoV-2 infection (dated by TCRdb to the early 2020s). Background on the whole study: TCR sequencing used bulk RNA from unsorted whole blood, so alpha and beta chains could not be paired.

A note on this clonotype: Its antigen specificity is not known. Base quality data are lacking; no much larger clone is found one base away.

This was a case-control study nested in a cohort of healthcare workers in London, UK, who had nasopharyngeal swab PCR tests and blood samples taken every week. Healthcare workers were enrolled in the week of the UK lockdown, from 23 to 31 March 2020, and were followed every week for up to roughly 15 weeks. The library was built by means of 5' RACE. Sequencing took place on a NextSeq 500. The TCR library protocol attached unique molecular identifiers to individual cDNA molecules to correct for sequencing error and PCR bias. TCR alpha and beta chains were both sequenced, and the abundances of alpha and beta sequences in each sample were closely correlated with each other. In the paper's pipeline: V gene, J gene and CDR3 annotation of TCR sequences was performed with Decombinator V4. Expanded TCRs were defined as changing significantly between any two time points under a Poisson model with p below 0.0001. TCR abundances were normalised to the total number of TCRs sequenced per sample and expressed as counts per million. TRAV1-2 paired with TRAJ12, TRAJ20 or TRAJ33 defined MAIT TCRs, while TRAV10 paired with TRAJ18 defined iNKT TCRs. VDJdb, accessed on 1 November 2021, was searched for TCRs annotated for CMV, EBV and SARS-CoV-2, and TCRs annotated for more than one antigen were excluded. Using fastp trimming at Q25 and MiXCR clonotype assembly, TCRdb reanalyzed the public sequencing data and kept in-frame beta chains. A single entry per CDR3 protein holds the most common genes and DNA from its merged rows. TCRdb, not the authors, supplied the V and J calls. The sample data list around 67,000 distinct CDR3 sequences, and more than 9% of these were observed just once. The leading ten clones occupy around 4% of the sample.

Overall results and qualifications from the work: VDJdb matching was skewed toward anti-spike CD8 responses, so virus-specific expansions were likely underestimated and private and CD4 specificities were missed.

The germline V gene yields MNHEY for CDR1 and SVGAGI for CDR2. V lost 1 base and J lost 1 base; the stretch between them is 13 bases long. Including the terminal cysteine and phenylalanine, the CDR3 comprises 16 residues. The retained sequence is limited to the CDR3, 48 bases, with the frame set at the first base. Specimen: whole blood. This sequence was found in an adult who was a healthcare worker with PCR-confirmed SARS-CoV-2 infection or an uninfected control (not recorded which). The chain joins TRBV6-5 to TRBJ1-1; TRBD1 is a weak D gene call, 5 bases matching. CDR3 region: CASSYWGNVGNTEAFF. The bases read TGTGCCAGCAGTTACTGGGGGAATGTTGGGAACACTGAAGCTTTCTTT.